This is a list of T cell receptor beta chains from one sample in a study of cytomegalovirus exposure and HLA in healthy donors. Measured with immunoSEQ multiplex PCR; TCRdb has only the in-frame clones, and not every one. The sample shows 150,000 to 200,000 clones, approximately 96% of them seen only once. The sequenced sample was PBMCs. The receptors originated from a woman between 18 and 29 years old in good health and CMV-seronegative. The CDR3 runs from the conserved cysteine through the conserved F or W. D genes are given only for firm matches. Size is stated for part of the rows, as once, few or many counts, or as a class when the clone is expanded.

d_call: .; v_call: TRBV5-4; j_call: TRBJ1-1; clone_size: .; cdr3_nt: TGTGCCAGCAGCCGCCTGACAGCCTCGAACACTGAAGCTTTCTTT; cdr3_aa: CASSRLTASNTEAFF
d_call: .; v_call: TRBV4-3; j_call: TRBJ2-1; clone_size: .; cdr3_nt: TGCGCCAGCAGCCAAGAAGCCAGGGTTGGGAACAATGAGCAGTTCTTC; cdr3_aa: CASSQEARVGNNEQFF
d_call: .; v_call: TRBV11-3; j_call: TRBJ1-1; clone_size: .; cdr3_nt: TGTGCCAGCAGCTTAGGCGTCGGGTCGAGGACTGAAGCTTTCTTT; cdr3_aa: CASSLGVGSRTEAFF
d_call: TRBD2; v_call: TRBV7-2; j_call: TRBJ2-1; clone_size: once; cdr3_nt: TGTGCCTTAAAAGCGGGGGGGCGAGGCAATGAGCAGTTCTTC; cdr3_aa: CALKAGGRGNEQFF
d_call: TRBD1; v_call: TRBV10-3; j_call: TRBJ2-1; clone_size: few; cdr3_nt: TGTGCCAGTTGGGACAGGGGCTCATACAATGAGCAGTTCTTC; cdr3_aa: CASWDRGSYNEQFF
d_call: TRBD1; v_call: TRBV7-8; j_call: TRBJ2-1; clone_size: .; cdr3_nt: TGTGCCAGCAGTTTAGGGGGCACTCCCCTATACAATGAGCAGTTCTTC; cdr3_aa: CASSLGGTPLYNEQFF
d_call: .; v_call: TRBV21-1; j_call: TRBJ1-5; clone_size: .; cdr3_nt: TGTGCCAGCAGCAACCGGCGAGGCAGGGTCGATCAGCCCCAGCATTTT; cdr3_aa: CASSNRRGRVDQPQHF
d_call: TRBD2; v_call: TRBV11-3; j_call: TRBJ2-2; clone_size: .; cdr3_nt: TGTGCCAGCAGCCTCCGCATGGGACTACCGAACACCGGGGAGCTGTTTTTT; cdr3_aa: CASSLRMGLPNTGELFF
d_call: .; v_call: TRBV4-3; j_call: TRBJ1-2; clone_size: .; cdr3_nt: TGCGCCAGCAGCCAAGAGCCAGGCATATTTAACTATGGCTACACCTTC; cdr3_aa: CASSQEPGIFNYGYTF
d_call: .; v_call: TRBV27; j_call: TRBJ2-5; clone_size: .; cdr3_nt: TGTGCCAGCAGTTCTATTCTTCGGGGGGCGGGGACCCAGTACTTC; cdr3_aa: CASSSILRGAGTQYF
d_call: .; v_call: TRBV7-9; j_call: TRBJ2-7; clone_size: .; cdr3_nt: TGTGCCAGCAGCTTAGATGACAGCTACGAGCAGTACTTC; cdr3_aa: CASSLDDSYEQYF
d_call: TRBD1; v_call: TRBV5-8; j_call: TRBJ2-7; clone_size: .; cdr3_nt: TGTGCCAGCAGCCTAGGACAGGGGAAATACGAGCAGTACTTC; cdr3_aa: CASSLGQGKYEQYF
d_call: TRBD2; v_call: TRBV11-2; j_call: TRBJ2-1; clone_size: .; cdr3_nt: TGTGCCAGCAGCCGGACTAGCGGGGGTTCCTACAATGAGCAGTTCTTC; cdr3_aa: CASSRTSGGSYNEQFF
d_call: .; v_call: TRBV7-3; j_call: TRBJ2-5; clone_size: .; cdr3_nt: TGTGCCAGCAGCTTAACGTACCGGGAGACCCAGTACTTC; cdr3_aa: CASSLTYRETQYF
d_call: .; v_call: TRBV9; j_call: TRBJ2-7; clone_size: .; cdr3_nt: TGTGCCAGCAGCCCGACGACTGGCTCCGAGCAGTACTTC; cdr3_aa: CASSPTTGSEQYF
d_call: .; v_call: TRBV4-1; j_call: TRBJ2-3; clone_size: .; cdr3_nt: TGCGCCAGCAGCCAAGAGAGGTCCCGGATAAACACAGATACGCAGTATTTT; cdr3_aa: CASSQERSRINTDTQYF